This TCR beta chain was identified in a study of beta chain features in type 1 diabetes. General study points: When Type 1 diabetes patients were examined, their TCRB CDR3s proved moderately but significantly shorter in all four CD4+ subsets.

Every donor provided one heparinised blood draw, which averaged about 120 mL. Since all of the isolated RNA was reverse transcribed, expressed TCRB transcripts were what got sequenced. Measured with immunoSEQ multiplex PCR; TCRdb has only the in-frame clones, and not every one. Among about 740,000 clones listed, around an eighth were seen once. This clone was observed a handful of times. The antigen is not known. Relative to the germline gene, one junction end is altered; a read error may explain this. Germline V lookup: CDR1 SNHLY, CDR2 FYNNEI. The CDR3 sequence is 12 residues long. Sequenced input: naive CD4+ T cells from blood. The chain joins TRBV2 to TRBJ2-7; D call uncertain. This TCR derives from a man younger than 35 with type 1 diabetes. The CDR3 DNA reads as TGTGCCAGCAGGGAAGGGAAAGGGGAGCAGTACTTC. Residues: CASREGKGEQYF.